This entry lists 14 T cell receptor beta chains sequenced from one sample in a study of identical twins. One entry per CDR3 protein, called by TCRdb with MiXCR from the 5' RACE reads. This repertoire shows roughly 1,500,000 distinct CDR3 sequences, 32% found once; its top ten account for roughly 0.3%. Sequences were obtained from cord blood. The receptors originated from a newborn girl in good health.

Many counts were recorded for this clonotype. The rearrangement uses TRBV10-3 and TRBJ2-1; maybe TRBD2 (6 bases). This CDR3 spans 15 amino acids. Germline V gives CDR1 ENHRY, CDR2 SYGVKD. V lost 2 bases and J 0 bases, leaving 8 bases between the germline ends. This chain's CDR3 is CAISEGGISYNEQFF. CDR3 in DNA: TGTGCCATCAGTGAGGGCGGGATCTCCTACAATGAGCAGTTCTTC.

V usage is TRBV7-9 and J usage is TRBJ1-2; 7 bases are shared with TRBD1. Trimming took 1 base from V and 2 from J; bases not matched to a gene: 4. The CDR3 is 15 amino acids. Per germline, CDR1 SEHNR and CDR2 FQNEAQ (reference sequence). Here the CDR3 reads CASSLGGQRNYGYTF. CDR3 DNA: TGTGCCAGCAGCTTAGGGGGACAGCGAAACTATGGCTACACCTTC. The full variable domain, in which reference TRBV7-9 and TRBJ1-2 provide the parts outside the CDR3, is DTGVSQNPRHKITKRGQNVTFRCDPISEHNRLYWYRQTLGQGPEFLTYFQNEAQLEKSRLLSDRFSAERPKGSFSTLEIQRTEQGDSAMYLCASSLGGQRNYGYTFGSGTRLTVV.

The chain carries TRBV20-1 and TRBJ2-1; D is undetermined. Per germline, CDR1 DFQATT and CDR2 SNEGSKA (reference sequence). This CDR3 region has 13 residues. Trimming removed 5 bases from V and 8 bases from J, with 16 bases in between. CDR3 bases: TGCAGTGCTTGGATATTCCGATCCGATGAGCAGTTCTTC. Encoded protein: CSAWIFRSDEQFF.

J is TRBJ1-5 and V is TRBV18, with TRBD1 matching over 9 bases. CDR1 and CDR2 from the germline V gene are KGHSH and LQKENI. The CDR3 loop spans 15 amino acids. Trimming at V came to 3 bases and at J to 3 bases, leaving 3 bases not matched to a gene. CDR3 sequence: CASSPGQGVNQPQHF. Written as DNA, the CDR3 is TGTGCCAGCTCACCGGGACAGGGAGTCAATCAGCCCCAGCATTTT.

This clonotype was seen only a few times. V usage is TRBV2 and J usage is TRBJ1-4, with D perhaps matching TRBD1 (5 bases). Germline V CDR1 and CDR2: SNHLY, FYNNEI. V lost 7 bases and J lost 8, with 14 bases in between. The CDR3 sequence is 13 residues long. The CDR3 loop is CASTLGAGEKLFF. DNA for the CDR3: TGTGCCAGCACCCTCGGGGCCGGCGAAAAACTGTTTTTT.

Only a few counts were recorded for this clonotype. The chain uses TRBV29-1 and TRBJ1-4, with a possible D match to TRBD1 (5 bases). The CDR3 consists of 13 residues. V was pared by 7 bases and J by 7 bases, with 16 bases between. Germline lookup yields CDR1 SQVTM and CDR2 ANQGSEA. Written as DNA, the CDR3 is TGCAGCGCCCTGAACAGGCCTCTTGAAAAACTGTTTTTT. Its protein is CSALNRPLEKLFF.

This clonotype has a handful of counts. The chain is built from TRBV6-5 and TRBJ2-3, with D tentatively TRBD1 (5 bases). The CDR3 has 12 amino acids. Germline assignment: CDR1 MNHEY and CDR2 SVGAGI. V was clipped by 11 bases and J by 0 bases, with 9 bases between them. The CDR3 loop reads CAPRGSTDTQYF. CDR3 coding DNA: TGTGCCCCTAGGGGTAGCACAGATACGCAGTATTTT.

Only a few counts were recorded for this clonotype. This chain links TRBV29-1 with TRBJ2-1, with a weak D call TRBD1 (8 bases). In germline, CDR1 is SQVTM, CDR2 ANQGSEA. V dropped 8 bases and J dropped 0 bases, with 17 bases sitting between them. The CDR3 is 15 amino acids. The CDR3 protein is CSTGGQEGSYNEQFF. Written as DNA, the CDR3 is TGCAGCACGGGGGGACAGGAGGGCTCCTACAATGAGCAGTTCTTC.

For this clonotype: Since a much larger clone is just one base distant, this may be a read error. The CDR3 protein is CASSHSGGYAF. CDR3 DNA: TGTGCCAGCAGCCATTCAGGTGGCTACGCCTTC. This rearrangement joins TRBV4-2 to TRBJ1-2; D unclear. CDR3 length equals 11 residues. Germline CDR1 reads LGHNA; CDR2 reads YNFKEQ.

This clonotype came up a few times. DNA for the CDR3: TGCGCCAGCACCCTGAGCGGCACAGATACGCAGTATTTT. Amino acids: CASTLSGTDTQYF. The chain carries TRBV5-1 and TRBJ2-3; D uncertain. V was clipped by 6 bases and J by 1 base, with 9 bases between them. Germline CDR1 reads SGHRS; CDR2 reads YFSETQ. This CDR3 is built from 13 residues.

The CDR3 bases are TGCGCCAGCAGCCAAGATCAGGGGGACTATGGCTACACCTTC. This sequence encodes CASSQDQGDYGYTF. The V and J genes are TRBV4-1 and TRBJ1-2; 7 bases fit TRBD1. Trimming at V came to 0 bases and at J to 3 bases, leaving 1 base not matched to a gene. The CDR3 totals 14 residues. Germline lookup yields CDR1 MGHRA and CDR2 YSYEKL.

This clonotype was counted only a few times. J is TRBJ2-3 and V is TRBV5-1; D is perhaps TRBD1 (6 bases). V lost 6 bases to trimming and J lost 0 bases, with 14 bases between them. In germline, CDR1 is SGHRS, CDR2 YFSETQ. The CDR3 has 15 residues. The CDR3: CASNKGQPSTDTQYF. The CDR3 DNA sequence: TGCGCCAGCAACAAAGGACAGCCTAGCACAGATACGCAGTATTTT.

This clonotype was detected once. The V gene is TRBV12-3 or TRBV12-4, the J gene TRBJ2-1; TRBD1 matches at 9 bases. This CDR3 region has 16 residues. Trimming at V came to 0 bases and at J to 10 bases, leaving 10 bases not matched to a gene. The CDR3 nucleotides are TGTGCCAGCAGTTTAGCGGACAGGGGAGCGTCCTACGAGCAGTTCTTC. Translated: CASSLADRGASYEQFF.

This clonotype was seen a handful of times. This chain uses TRBV21-1 with TRBJ2-3. TRBV21-1 is a documented pseudogene. This CDR3 has 12 residues. This CDR3 is CASSSLENTQYF. Here the CDR3 DNA reads TGTGCCAGCAGCAGCCTCGAGAATACGCAGTATTTT.